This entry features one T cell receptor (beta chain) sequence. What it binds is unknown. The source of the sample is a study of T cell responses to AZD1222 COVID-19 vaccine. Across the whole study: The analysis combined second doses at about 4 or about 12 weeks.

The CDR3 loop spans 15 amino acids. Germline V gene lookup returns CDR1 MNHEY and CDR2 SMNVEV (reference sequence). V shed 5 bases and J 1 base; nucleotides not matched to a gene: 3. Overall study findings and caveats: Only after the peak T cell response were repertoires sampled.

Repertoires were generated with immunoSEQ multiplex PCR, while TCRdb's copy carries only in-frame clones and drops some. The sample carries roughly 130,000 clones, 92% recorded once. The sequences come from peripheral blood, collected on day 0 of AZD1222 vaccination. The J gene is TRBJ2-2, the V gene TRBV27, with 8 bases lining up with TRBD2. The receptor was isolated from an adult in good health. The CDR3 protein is CASSGSGGNTGELFF. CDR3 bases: TGTGCCAGCAGTGGGAGCGGGGGGAACACCGGGGAGCTGTTTTTT.